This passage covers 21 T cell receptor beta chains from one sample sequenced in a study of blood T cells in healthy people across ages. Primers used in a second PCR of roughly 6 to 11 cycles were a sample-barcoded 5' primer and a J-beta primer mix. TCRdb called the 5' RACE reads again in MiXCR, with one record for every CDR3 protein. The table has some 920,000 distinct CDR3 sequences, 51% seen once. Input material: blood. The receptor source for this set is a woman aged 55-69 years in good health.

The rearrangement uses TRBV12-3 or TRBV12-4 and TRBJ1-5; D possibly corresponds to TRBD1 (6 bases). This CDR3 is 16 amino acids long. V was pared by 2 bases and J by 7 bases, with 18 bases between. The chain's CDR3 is CASSLNRGGGGQPQHF. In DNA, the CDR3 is TGTGCCAGCAGTTTAAACCGGGGGGGAGGGGGACAGCCCCAGCATTTT.

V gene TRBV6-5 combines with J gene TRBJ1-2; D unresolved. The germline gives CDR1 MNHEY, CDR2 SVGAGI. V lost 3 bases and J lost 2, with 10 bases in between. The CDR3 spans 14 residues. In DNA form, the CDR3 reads TGTGCCAGCAGTTATCTAGGGTGGAACTATGGCTACACCTTC. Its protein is CASSYLGWNYGYTF.

The CDR3 region is CASSQEWREQYF. The CDR3 DNA reads TGTGCCAGCAGCCAAGAATGGAGGGAACAGTACTTC. This chain uses TRBV3-1 with TRBJ2-7; TRBD2 is a possible D gene (6 bases). Trimming removed 0 bases from V and 10 bases from J, with 10 bases in between. CDR1 is LGHDT, CDR2 YNNKEL, per germline (reference sequence). The CDR3 contains 12 residues.

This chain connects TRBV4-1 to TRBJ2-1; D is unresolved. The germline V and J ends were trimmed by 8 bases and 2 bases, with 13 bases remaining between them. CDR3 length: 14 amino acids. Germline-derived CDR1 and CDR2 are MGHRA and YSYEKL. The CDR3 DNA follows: TGCGCCAGCGTTAGAACAGTTCCCTACAATGAGCAGTTCTTC. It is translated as CASVRTVPYNEQFF.

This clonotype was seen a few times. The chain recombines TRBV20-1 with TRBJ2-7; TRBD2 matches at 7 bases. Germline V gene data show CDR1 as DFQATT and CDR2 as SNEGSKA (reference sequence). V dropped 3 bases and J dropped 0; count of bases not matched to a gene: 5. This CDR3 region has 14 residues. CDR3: CSASSGLLSYEQYF. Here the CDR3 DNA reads TGCAGTGCTAGTTCGGGACTACTCTCCTACGAGCAGTACTTC.

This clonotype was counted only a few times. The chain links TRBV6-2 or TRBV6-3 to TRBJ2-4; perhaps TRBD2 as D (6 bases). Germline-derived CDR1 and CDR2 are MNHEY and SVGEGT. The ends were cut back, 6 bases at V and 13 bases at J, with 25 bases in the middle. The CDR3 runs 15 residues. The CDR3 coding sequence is TGTGCCAGCAGCAGCGGTGTCGCAGGTGGTGCGGGGCAGTACTTC. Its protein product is CASSSGVAGGAGQYF.

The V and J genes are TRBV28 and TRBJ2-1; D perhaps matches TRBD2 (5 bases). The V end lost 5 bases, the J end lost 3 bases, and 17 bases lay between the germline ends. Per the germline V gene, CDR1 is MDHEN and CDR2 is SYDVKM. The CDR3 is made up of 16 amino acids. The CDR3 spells CASSTIQEDFYNEQFF. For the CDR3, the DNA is TGTGCCAGCAGTACGATCCAGGAGGATTTCTACAATGAGCAGTTCTTC. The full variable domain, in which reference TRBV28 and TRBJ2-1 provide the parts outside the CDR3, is DVKVTQSSRYLVKRTGEKVFLECVQDMDHENMFWYRQDPGLGLRLIYFSYDVKMKEKGDIPEGYSVSREKKERFSLILESASTNQTSMYLCASSTIQEDFYNEQFFGPGTRLTVL.

CDR3 amino acids: CASSPRLAGVHEQYF. CDR3 DNA: TGTGCCAGCAGCCCCCGACTAGCGGGAGTCCACGAGCAGTACTTC. This rearrangement joins TRBV9 to TRBJ2-7; TRBD2 matches at 12 bases. Germline V gene lookup returns CDR1 SGDLS and CDR2 YYNGEE. The J segment lost 5 bases and the V segment lost 4 bases, leaving 7 bases of the junction unmatched. The CDR3 is made up of 15 amino acids.

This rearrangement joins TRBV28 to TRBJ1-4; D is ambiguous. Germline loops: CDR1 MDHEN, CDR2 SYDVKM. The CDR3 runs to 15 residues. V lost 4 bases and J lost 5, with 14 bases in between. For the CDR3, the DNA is TGTGCCAGCAGTTACCGACCGGCCGGCAATGAAAAACTGTTTTTT. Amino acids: CASSYRPAGNEKLFF.

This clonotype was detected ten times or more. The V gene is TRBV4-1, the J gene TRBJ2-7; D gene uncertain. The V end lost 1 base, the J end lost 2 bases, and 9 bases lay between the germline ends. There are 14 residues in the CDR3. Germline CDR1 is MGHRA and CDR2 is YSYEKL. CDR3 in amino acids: CASSQGGRAYEQYF. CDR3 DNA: TGCGCCAGCAGCCAAGGGGGAAGGGCCTACGAGCAGTACTTC.

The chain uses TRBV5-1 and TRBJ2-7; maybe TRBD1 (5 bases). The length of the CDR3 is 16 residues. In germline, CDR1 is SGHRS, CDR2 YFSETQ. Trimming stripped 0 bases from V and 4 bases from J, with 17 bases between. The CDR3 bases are TGCGCCAGCAGCTTGGGGCAGGGTTTCCTAGGGTACGAGCAGTACTTC. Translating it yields CASSLGQGFLGYEQYF.

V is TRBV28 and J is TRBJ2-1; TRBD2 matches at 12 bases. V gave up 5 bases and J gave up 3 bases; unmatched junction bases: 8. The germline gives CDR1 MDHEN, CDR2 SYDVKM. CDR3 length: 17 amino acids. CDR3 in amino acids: CASSPLAGGGIYNEQFF. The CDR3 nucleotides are TGTGCCAGCAGTCCCCTAGCGGGGGGGGGTATCTACAATGAGCAGTTCTTC.

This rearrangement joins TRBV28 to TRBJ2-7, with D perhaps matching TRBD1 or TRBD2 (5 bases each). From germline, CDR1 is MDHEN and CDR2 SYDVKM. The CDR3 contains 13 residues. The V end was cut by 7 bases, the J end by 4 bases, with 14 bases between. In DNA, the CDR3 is TGTGCCAGCAATGGGGGTGCGCTGTACGAGCAGTACTTC. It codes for CASNGGALYEQYF.

The CDR3 nucleotides are TGTGCCAGCAGCTTTCGGGAAGCCGCTAGCACAGATACGCAGTATTTT. This gives the protein CASSFREAASTDTQYF. The V and J genes are TRBV7-6 and TRBJ2-3; a weak D match, TRBD2 (5 bases). CDR3 length equals 16 residues. Germline assignment: CDR1 SGHVS and CDR2 FNYEAQ. The germline V and J ends were trimmed by 3 bases and 0 bases, with 13 bases remaining between them.

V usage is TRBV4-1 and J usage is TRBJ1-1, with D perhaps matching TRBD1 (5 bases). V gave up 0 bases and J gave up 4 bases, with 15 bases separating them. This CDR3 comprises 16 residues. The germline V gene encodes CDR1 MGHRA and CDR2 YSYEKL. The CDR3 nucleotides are TGCGCCAGCAGCCAAGACTGGCGCGGGGGGAGCACTGAAGCTTTCTTT. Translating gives CASSQDWRGGSTEAFF.

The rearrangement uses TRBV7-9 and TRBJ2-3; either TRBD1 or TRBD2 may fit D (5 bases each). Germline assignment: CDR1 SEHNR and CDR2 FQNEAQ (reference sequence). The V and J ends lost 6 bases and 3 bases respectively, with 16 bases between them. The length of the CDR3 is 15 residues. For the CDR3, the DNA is TGTGCCAGCAGTAGCCGGGACCCCTGGACAGATACGCAGTATTTT. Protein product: CASSSRDPWTDTQYF.

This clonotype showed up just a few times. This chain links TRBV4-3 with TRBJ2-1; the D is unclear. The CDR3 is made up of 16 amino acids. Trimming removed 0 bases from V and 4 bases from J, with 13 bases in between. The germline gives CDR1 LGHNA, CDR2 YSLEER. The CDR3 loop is CASSQDLRAAYNEQFF. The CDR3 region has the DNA TGCGCCAGCAGCCAAGATCTTAGGGCCGCATACAATGAGCAGTTCTTC.

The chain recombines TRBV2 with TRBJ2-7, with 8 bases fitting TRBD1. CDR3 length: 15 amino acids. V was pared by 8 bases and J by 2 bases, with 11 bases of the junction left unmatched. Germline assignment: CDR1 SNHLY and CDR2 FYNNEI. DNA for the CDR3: TGTGCCAGCGCCAGGTCAGAGACAGGGGCCTACGAGCAGTACTTC. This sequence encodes CASARSETGAYEQYF.

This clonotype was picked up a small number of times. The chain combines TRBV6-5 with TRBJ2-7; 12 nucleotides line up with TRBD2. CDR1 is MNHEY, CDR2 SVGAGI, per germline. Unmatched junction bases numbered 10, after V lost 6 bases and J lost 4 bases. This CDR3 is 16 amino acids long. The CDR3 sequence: CASSPLSSGRAYEQYF. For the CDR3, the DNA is TGTGCCAGCAGCCCCCTCTCTAGCGGGAGGGCTTACGAGCAGTACTTC.

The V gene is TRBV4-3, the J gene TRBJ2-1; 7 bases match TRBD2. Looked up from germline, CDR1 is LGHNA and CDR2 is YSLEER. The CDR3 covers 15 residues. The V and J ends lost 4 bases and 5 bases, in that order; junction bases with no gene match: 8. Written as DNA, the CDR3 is TGCGCCAGCAGCCGATCTAATCGGGGGGACAATGAGCAGTTCTTC. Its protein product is CASSRSNRGDNEQFF.

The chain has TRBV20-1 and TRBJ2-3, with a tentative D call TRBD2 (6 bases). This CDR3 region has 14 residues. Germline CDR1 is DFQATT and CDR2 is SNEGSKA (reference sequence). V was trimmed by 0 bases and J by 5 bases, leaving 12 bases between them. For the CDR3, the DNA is TGCAGTGCTAGAGACGCGCGGGACGGAGATACGCAGTATTTT. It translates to CSARDARDGDTQYF.